The 5 T cell receptor beta chains below were found in one sample sequenced in a study of immune evolution from preneoplasia to lung adenocarcinoma. Method: immunoSEQ multiplex PCR; TCRdb's copy keeps in-frame clones and lacks some. This table has around 4,100 clones, 76% appearing once. The sequenced sample consisted of FFPE minimally invasive lung adenocarcinoma tissue. Receptor source: a person aged 70 to 85 with lung adenocarcinoma.

The rearrangement uses TRBV7-2 and TRBJ2-5; D is uncertain. V lost 5 bases and J 5 bases, leaving 12 bases between the germline ends. CDR1 and CDR2 from the germline V gene are SGHTA and FQGNSA. This CDR3 comprises 13 residues. Here the CDR3 DNA reads TGTGCCAGCAGCCAACTTACGCAGGAGACCCAGTACTTC. Translation gives CASSQLTQETQYF.

The J gene is TRBJ2-7, the V gene TRBV11-2, with D perhaps given as TRBD1 or TRBD2 (5 bases each). Trimming left V 8 bases short and J 3 bases short, with 14 bases between. This CDR3 contains 13 residues. The germline V gene has CDR1 SGHAT and CDR2 FQNNGV. CDR3 nucleotides: TGTGCCAGCCGACCGGGACCCCACTACGAGCAGTACTTC. This codes for CASRPGPHYEQYF.

This clone was picked up a small number of times. The genes are TRBV6-1 and TRBJ1-1; a weak D match, TRBD1 (5 bases). Deletions cut 10 bases from V and 2 bases from J, with 14 bases between. This CDR3 is built from 13 residues. CDR1 MNHNS and CDR2 SASEGT come from the germline V gene. CDR3 coding DNA: TGTGCCACCCCCAAGACAGATAACACTGAAGCTTTCTTT. It encodes CATPKTDNTEAFF.

The chain joins TRBV11-2 to TRBJ2-3, with 13 positions matching TRBD2. The CDR3 is 14 amino acids. Unmatched junction bases numbered 3, after V lost 0 bases and J lost 12 bases. Germline lookup yields CDR1 SGHAT and CDR2 FQNNGV. CDR3 loop: CASSLEGLAGSQYF. CDR3 DNA: TGTGCCAGCAGCTTAGAGGGACTAGCGGGGTCTCAGTATTTT.

The gene calls are TRBV27 and TRBJ2-7; 11 bases match TRBD1. The V and J ends lost 7 bases and 2 bases, in that order; junction bases with no gene match: 4. Per the germline V gene, CDR1 is MNHEY and CDR2 is SMNVEV (reference sequence). The length of the CDR3 is 14 residues. The CDR3 here is CASNQGQGAYEQYF. The DNA for the CDR3 is TGTGCCAGCAACCAGGGACAGGGGGCCTACGAGCAGTACTTC.